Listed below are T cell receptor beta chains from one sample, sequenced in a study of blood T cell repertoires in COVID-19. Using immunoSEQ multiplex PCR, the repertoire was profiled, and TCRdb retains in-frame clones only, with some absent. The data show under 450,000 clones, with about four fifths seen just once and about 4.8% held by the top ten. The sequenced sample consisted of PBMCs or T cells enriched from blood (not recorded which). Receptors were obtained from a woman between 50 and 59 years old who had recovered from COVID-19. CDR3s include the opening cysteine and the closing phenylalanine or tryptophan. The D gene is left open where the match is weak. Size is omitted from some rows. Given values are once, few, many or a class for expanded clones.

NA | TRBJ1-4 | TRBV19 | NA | TGTGCCAGTAGTATACCCCTAGGGGTTGGAGAAAAACTGTTTTTT | CASSIPLGVGEKLFF
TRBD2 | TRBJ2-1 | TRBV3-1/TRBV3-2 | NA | TGTGCCAGCAGCCAAGTCGCTTCTAGCGGGGGGAATGAGCAGTTCTTC | CASSQVASSGGNEQFF
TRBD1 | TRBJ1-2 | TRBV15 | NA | TGTGCCACCAGCAGAGAACAACAAAGAACGGGACAGATAAACTATGGCTACACCTTC | CATSREQQRTGQINYGYTF
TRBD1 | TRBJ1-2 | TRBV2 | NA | TGTGCCAGCAGTTATACAGGGGGCGTGGGCTATGGCTACACCTTC | CASSYTGGVGYGYTF
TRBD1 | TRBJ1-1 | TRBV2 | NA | TGTGCCAGCATCATCGACAGGGGAGCGGGGAACACTGAAGCTTTCTTT | CASIIDRGAGNTEAFF
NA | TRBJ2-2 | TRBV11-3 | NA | TGTGCCAGCAGCCTCAGCGGGCAGATAGGGGGGGAGCTGTTTTTT | CASSLSGQIGGELFF
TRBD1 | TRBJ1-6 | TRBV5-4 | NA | TGTGCCAGCAGCAAACAGACAGGGAGTATTTCACCCCTCCACTTT | CASSKQTGSISPLHF
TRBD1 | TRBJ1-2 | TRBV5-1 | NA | TGCGCCAGCAGCTGGCGGACAGGGGCCGGGGATGGCTACACCTTC | CASSWRTGAGDGYTF
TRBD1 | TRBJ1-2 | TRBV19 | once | TGTGCCAGTAATCCCGGGACAGCTGGGGGCTATGGCTACACCTTC | CASNPGTAGGYGYTF
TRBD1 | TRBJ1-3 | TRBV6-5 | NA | TGTGCCAGCAGGGGACAGGGGGCAAAAGGAAACACCATATATTTT | CASRGQGAKGNTIYF
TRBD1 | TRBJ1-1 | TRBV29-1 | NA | TGCAGCGTTAGGACAGGGCCAACTGAAGCTTTCTTT | CSVRTGPTEAFF
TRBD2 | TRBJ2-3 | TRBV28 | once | TGTGCCAGCAGCCCCGGCCCCGCGGGGGGGCCGAGGTTCACAGATACGCAGTATTTT | CASSPGPAGGPRFTDTQYF
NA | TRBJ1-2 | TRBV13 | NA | TGTGCCAGCAGCTTAGGGACGGGGAACTATGGCTACACCTTC | CASSLGTGNYGYTF
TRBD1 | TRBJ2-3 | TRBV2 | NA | TGTGCCAGCAGTCGCGACAGGGCTAGCACAGATACGCAGTATTTT | CASSRDRASTDTQYF
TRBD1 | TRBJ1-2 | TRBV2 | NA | TGTGCCAGCACCTTCTCCGGGGGGGACAGCTATGGCTACACCTTC | CASTFSGGDSYGYTF
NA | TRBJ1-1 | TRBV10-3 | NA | TGTGCCATCAGTTCCCACTCTGAAGCTTTCTTT | CAISSHSEAFF
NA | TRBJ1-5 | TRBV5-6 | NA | TGTGCCAGCAGCTTTGGAGGGTATAGCAATCAGCCCCAGCATTTT | CASSFGGYSNQPQHF
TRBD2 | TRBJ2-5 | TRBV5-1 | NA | TGCGCCAGCAGCCGGGTAGCGGGTGCAGAGACCCAGTACTTC | CASSRVAGAETQYF
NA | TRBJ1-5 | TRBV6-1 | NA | TGTGCCAGCAGTGAAGAACCCCAGCAGCCCCAGCATTTT | CASSEEPQQPQHF
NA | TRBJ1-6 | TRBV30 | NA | TGTGCCTGGAGTGTACTAGTGGAAAGGACACCCCTCCACTTT | CAWSVLVERTPLHF
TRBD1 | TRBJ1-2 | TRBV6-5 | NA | TGTGCCAGCAGAAGCCCTCCAGGACAGGGCTATGGCTACACCTTC | CASRSPPGQGYGYTF
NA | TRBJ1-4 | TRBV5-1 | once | TGCGCCAGCAGCTTGTCAGGGCTGGGTGAAAAACTGTTTTTT | CASSLSGLGEKLFF
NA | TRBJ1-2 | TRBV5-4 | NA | TGTGCCAGCAGCTCGGGACTTAACTATGGCTACACCTTC | CASSSGLNYGYTF
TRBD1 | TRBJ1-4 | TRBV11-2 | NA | TGTGCCAGCAGCTTAGAGGGCAGGGGGCCTGAAAAACTGTTTTTT | CASSLEGRGPEKLFF
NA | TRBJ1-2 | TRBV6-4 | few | TGTGCCAGCAGTGCGGCAGGGCTTGGCTACACCTTC | CASSAAGLGYTF
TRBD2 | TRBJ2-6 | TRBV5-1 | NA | TGCGCCAGCAGCCCTGGGGGGGTCTCTGGGGCCAACGTCCTGACTTTC | CASSPGGVSGANVLTF
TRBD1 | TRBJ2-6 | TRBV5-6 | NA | TGTGCCAGCAGCGGGGGACAGGGCTTCTCTGGGGCCAACGTCCTGACTTTC | CASSGGQGFSGANVLTF
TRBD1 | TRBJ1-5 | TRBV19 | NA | TGTGCCAGTAGTATTGGGGACAGGGGGCGAATGGATCAGCCCCAGCATTTT | CASSIGDRGRMDQPQHF
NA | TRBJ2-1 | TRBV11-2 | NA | TGTGCCAGCAGCTTAGCCGACCCGGGACTTTACAATGAGCAGTTCTTC | CASSLADPGLYNEQFF
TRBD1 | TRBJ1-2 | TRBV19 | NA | TGTGCCAGTAGACCAGGTCCCGGGACAGGGGTCTCTGGCTACACCTTC | CASRPGPGTGVSGYTF
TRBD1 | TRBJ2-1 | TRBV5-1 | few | TGCGCCAGCAGCCCGACGGTGCAGGGGGTAGAGAATGAGCAGTTCTTC | CASSPTVQGVENEQFF
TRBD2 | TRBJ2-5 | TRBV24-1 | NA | TGTGCCACCAGTGAGGGGAGGACTAGCGGGAGCCAAGAGACCCAGTACTTC | CATSEGRTSGSQETQYF
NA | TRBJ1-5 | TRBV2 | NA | TGTGCCAGCAGACAGACAGACCATAGCAATCAGCCCCAGCATTTT | CASRQTDHSNQPQHF
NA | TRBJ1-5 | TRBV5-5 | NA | TGTGCCAGCAGCTTGGTTGGGGGCAAACAGCCCCAGCATTTT | CASSLVGGKQPQHF
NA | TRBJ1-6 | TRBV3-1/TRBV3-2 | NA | TGTGCCAGCAGCCAGGCAGGGGATAATTCACCCCTCCACTTT | CASSQAGDNSPLHF
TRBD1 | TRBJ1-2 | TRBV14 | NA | TGTGCCAGCAGCCAGGGGTCAGGGGGAATCCTCTATGGCTACACCTTC | CASSQGSGGILYGYTF
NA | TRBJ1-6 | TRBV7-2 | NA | TGTGCCAGCAGCTTAAGCGGGGTTCAAAATTCACCCCTCCACTTT | CASSLSGVQNSPLHF
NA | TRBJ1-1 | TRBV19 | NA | TGTGCCAGTAGTTCCTCCGGCGGATTCGGGACTGAAGCTTTCTTT | CASSSSGGFGTEAFF
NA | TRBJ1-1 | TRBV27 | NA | TGTGCCAGCAGTTGGTCGCCTCAGGTGAACACTGAAGCTTTCTTT | CASSWSPQVNTEAFF
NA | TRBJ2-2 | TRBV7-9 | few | TGTGCCAGCAGCCCTCCCCGAGGCCCGGCGATAGGCGGGGAGCTGTTTTTT | CASSPPRGPAIGGELFF
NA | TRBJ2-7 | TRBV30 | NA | TGTGCCTGGGGACACTCCTACGAGCAGTACTTC | CAWGHSYEQYF
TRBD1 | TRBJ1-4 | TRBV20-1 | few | TGCAGTGCTAGTGACAGGGAAAGGGGTAATGAAAAACTGTTTTTT | CSASDRERGNEKLFF
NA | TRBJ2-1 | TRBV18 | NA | TGTGCCAGCTCACCAGGTCAGGGCCTCCGCTACAATGAGCAGTTCTTC | CASSPGQGLRYNEQFF
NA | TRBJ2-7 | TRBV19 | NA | TGTGCCAGTAGTAAAGAGGGCAGTCAGTACTTC | CASSKEGSQYF
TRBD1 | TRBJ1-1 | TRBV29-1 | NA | TGCAGCGTTGAATATCCCGGGACAGGGGTTGGGAAAACTGAAGCTTTCTTT | CSVEYPGTGVGKTEAFF
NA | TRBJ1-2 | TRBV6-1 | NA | TGTGCCAGCAGTGAAACGGGGGGCATTGGAGGCTACACCTTC | CASSETGGIGGYTF
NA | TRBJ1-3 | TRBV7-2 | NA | TGTGCCAGCACCCCGAACAGGCCCCCTGGAAACACCATATATTTT | CASTPNRPPGNTIYF
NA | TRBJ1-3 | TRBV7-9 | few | TGTGCCAGCAGCCGCGGCCCAGGAAACACCATATATTTT | CASSRGPGNTIYF
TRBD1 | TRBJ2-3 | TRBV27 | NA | TGTGCCAGCAGCCCCGGGACAGGGACGAGGAGGGATACGCAGTATTTT | CASSPGTGTRRDTQYF